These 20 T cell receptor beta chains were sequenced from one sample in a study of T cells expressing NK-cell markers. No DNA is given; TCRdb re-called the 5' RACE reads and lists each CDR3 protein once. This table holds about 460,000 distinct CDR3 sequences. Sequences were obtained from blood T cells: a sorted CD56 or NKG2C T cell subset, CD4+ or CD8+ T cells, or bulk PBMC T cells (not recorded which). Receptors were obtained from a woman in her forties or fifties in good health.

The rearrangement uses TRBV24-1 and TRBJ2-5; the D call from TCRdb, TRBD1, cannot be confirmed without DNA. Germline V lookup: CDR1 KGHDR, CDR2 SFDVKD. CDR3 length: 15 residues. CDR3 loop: CATSDPTWGRETQYF.

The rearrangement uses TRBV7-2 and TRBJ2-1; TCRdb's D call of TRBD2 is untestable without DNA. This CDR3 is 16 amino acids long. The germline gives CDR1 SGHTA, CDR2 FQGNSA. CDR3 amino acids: CASSASGARTHNEQFF. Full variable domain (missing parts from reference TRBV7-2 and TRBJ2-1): GAGVSQSPSNKVTEKGKDVELRCDPISGHTALYWYRQSLGQGLEFLIYFQGNSAPDKSGLPSDRFSAERTGGSVSTLTIQRTQQEDSAVYLCASSASGARTHNEQFFGPGTRLTVL.

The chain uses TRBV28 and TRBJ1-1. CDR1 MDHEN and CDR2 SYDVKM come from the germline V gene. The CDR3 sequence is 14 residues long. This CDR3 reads CASSLQVQNTEAFF.

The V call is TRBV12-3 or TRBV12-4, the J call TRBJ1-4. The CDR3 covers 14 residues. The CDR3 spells CASKTGRDNEKLFF.

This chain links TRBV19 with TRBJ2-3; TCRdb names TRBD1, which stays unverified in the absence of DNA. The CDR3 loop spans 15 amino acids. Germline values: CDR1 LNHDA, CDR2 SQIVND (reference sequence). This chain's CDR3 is CASTGRDSNTDTQYF.

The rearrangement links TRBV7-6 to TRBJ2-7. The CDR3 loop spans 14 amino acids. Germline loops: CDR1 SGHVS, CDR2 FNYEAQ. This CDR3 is CASSLNTGRDGQYF.

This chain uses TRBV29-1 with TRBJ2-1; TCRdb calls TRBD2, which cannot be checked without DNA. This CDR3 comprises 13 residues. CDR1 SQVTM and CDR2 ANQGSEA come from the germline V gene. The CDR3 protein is CSVTGTSLNEQFF.

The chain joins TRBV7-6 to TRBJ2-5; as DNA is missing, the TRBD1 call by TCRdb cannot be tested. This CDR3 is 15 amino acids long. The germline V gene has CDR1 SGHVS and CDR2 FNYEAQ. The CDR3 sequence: CASSLASGWGETQYF.

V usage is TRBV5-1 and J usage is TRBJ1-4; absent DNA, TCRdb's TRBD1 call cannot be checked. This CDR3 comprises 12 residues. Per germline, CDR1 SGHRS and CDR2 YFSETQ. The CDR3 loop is CSRTGSNEKLFF.

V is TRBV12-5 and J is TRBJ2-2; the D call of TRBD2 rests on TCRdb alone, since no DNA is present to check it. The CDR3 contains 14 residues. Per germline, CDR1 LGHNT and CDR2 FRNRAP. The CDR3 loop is CASGGGALTGELFF.

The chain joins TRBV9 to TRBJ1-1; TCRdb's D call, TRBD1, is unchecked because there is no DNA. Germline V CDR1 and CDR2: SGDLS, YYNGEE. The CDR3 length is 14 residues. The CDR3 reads CASSLGASDTEAFF.

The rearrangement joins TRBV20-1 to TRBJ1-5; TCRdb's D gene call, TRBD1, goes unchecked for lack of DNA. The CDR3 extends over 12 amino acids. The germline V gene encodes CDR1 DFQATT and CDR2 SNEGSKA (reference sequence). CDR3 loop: CSSGQVNQPQHF.

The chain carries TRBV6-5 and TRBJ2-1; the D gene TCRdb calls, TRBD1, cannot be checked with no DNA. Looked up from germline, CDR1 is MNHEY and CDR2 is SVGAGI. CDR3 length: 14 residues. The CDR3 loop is CASSYETGGNEQFF.

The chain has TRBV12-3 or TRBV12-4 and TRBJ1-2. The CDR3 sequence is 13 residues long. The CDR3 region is CASSLAERYGYTF.

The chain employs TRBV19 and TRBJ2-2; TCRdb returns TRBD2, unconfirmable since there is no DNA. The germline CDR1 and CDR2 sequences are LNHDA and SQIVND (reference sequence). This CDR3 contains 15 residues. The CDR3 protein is CASIQLAGNTGELFF.

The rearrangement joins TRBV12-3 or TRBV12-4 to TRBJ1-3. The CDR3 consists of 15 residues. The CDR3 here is CATSNQAIPGNTIYF.

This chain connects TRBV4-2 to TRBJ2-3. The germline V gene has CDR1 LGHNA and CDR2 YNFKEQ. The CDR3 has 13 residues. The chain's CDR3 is CASSQEYSDTQYF.

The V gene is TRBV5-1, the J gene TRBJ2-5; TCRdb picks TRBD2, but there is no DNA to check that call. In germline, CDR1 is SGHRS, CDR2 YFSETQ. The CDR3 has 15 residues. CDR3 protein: CASSLGHLPPETQYF. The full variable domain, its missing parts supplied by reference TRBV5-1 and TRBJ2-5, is KAGVTQTPRYLIKTRGQQVTLSCSPISGHRSVSWYQQTPGQGLQFLFEYFSETQRNKGNFPGRFSGRQFSNSRSEMNVSTLELGDSALYLCASSLGHLPPETQYFGPGTRLLVL.

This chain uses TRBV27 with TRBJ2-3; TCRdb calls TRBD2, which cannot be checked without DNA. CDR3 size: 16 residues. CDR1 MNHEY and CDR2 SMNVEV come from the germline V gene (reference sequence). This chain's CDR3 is CASSPSPSGFTDTQYF.

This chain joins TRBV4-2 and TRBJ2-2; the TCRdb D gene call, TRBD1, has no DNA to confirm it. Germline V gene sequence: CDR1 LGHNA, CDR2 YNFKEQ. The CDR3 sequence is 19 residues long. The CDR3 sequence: CASSQDYATPNRPGGELFF.